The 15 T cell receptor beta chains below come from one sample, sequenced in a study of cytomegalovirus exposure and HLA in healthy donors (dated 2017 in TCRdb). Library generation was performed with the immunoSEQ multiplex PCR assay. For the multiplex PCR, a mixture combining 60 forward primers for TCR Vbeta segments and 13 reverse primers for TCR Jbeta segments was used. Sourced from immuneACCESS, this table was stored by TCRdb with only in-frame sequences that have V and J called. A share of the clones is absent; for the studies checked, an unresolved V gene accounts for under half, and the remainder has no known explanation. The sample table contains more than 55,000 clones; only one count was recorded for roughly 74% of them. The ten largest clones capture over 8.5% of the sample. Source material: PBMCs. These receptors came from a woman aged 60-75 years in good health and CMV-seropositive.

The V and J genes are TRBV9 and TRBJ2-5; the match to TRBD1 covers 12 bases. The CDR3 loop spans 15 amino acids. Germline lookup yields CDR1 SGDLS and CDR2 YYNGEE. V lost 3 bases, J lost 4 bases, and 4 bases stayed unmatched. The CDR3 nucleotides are TGTGCCAGCAGCGACAGGGACAGGGGGCCAGAGACCCAGTACTTC. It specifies CASSDRDRGPETQYF.

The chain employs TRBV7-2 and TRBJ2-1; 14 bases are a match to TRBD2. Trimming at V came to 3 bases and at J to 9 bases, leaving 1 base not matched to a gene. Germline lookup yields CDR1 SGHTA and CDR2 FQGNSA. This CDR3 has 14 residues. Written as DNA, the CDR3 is TGTGCCAGCAGCTTCGGGACTAGCGGGGGTGAGCAGTTCTTC. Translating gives CASSFGTSGGEQFF.

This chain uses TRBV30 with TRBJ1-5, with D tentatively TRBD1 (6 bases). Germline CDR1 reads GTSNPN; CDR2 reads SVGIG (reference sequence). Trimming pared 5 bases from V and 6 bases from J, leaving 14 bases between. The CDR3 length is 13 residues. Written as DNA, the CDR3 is TGTGCCTGGGGGGACATATCGGGTCAGCCCCAGCATTTT. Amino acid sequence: CAWGDISGQPQHF.

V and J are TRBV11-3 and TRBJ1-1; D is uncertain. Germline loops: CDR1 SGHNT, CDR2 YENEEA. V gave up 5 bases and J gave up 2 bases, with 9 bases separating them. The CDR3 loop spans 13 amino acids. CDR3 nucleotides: TGTGCCAGCAGCCGGGATCTTAACACTGAAGCTTTCTTT. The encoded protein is CASSRDLNTEAFF.

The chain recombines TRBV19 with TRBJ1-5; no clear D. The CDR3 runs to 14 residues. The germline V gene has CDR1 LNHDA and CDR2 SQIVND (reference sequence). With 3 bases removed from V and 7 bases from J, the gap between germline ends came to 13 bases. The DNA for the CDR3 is TGTGCCAGTAGTATTAGTGACACCTCACAGCCCCAGCATTTT. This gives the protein CASSISDTSQPQHF.

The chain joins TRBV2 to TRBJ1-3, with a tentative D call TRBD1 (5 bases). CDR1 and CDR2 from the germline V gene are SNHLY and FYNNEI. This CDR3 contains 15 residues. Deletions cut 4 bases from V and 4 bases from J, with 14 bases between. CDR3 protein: CASSADRPWGNTIYF. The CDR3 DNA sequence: TGTGCCAGCAGTGCAGACAGACCGTGGGGAAACACCATATATTTT. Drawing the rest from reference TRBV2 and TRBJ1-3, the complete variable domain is EPEVTQTPSHQVTQMGQEVILRCVPISNHLYFYWYRQILGQKVEFLVSFYNNEISEKSEIFDDQFSVERPDGSNFTLKIRSTKLEDSAMYFCASSADRPWGNTIYFGEGSWLTVV.

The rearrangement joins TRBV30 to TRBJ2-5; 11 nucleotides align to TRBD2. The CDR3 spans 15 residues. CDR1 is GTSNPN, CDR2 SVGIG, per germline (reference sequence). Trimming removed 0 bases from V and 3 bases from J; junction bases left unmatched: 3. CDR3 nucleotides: TGTGCCTGGAGTGTAAAACTAGCGGGGGAAGAGACCCAGTACTTC. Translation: CAWSVKLAGEETQYF.

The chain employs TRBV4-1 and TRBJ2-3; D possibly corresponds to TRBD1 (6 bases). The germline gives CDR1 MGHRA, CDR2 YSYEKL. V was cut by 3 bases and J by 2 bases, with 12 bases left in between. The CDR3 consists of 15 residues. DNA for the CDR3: TGCGCCAGCAGCCAGGGGGCAAGGTTCACAGATACGCAGTATTTT. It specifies CASSQGARFTDTQYF.

The CDR3 sequence: CASSTSLVGGAFSSYGYTF. Here the CDR3 DNA reads TGTGCCAGTAGTACCTCGCTGGTAGGGGGCGCTTTTTCCTCCTATGGCTACACCTTC. J is TRBJ1-2 and V is TRBV19; 7 bases are a match to TRBD1. V trimming: 4 bases; J trimming: 4 bases; junction bases outside the gene matches: 21. CDR3 length equals 19 residues. CDR1 is LNHDA, CDR2 SQIVND, per germline (reference sequence). The whole variable domain, filled in from reference TRBV19 and TRBJ1-2, reads DGGITQSPKYLFRKEGQNVTLSCEQNLNHDAMYWYRQDPGQGLRLIYYSQIVNDFQKGDIAEGYSVSREKKESFPLTVTSAQKNPTAFYLCASSTSLVGGAFSSYGYTFGSGTRLTVV.

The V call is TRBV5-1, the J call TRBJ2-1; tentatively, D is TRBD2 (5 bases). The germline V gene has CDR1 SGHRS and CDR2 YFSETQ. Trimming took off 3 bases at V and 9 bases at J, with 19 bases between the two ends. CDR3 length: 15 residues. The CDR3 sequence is CASSWVDSSIGEQFF. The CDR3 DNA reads TGCGCCAGCAGCTGGGTGGACTCCTCTATAGGTGAGCAGTTCTTC.

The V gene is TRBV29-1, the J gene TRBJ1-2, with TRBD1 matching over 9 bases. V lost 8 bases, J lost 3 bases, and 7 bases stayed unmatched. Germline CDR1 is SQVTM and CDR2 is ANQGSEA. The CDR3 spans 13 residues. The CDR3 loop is CSSWDRVDYGYTF. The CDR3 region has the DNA TGCAGCTCCTGGGACAGGGTCGACTATGGCTACACCTTC.

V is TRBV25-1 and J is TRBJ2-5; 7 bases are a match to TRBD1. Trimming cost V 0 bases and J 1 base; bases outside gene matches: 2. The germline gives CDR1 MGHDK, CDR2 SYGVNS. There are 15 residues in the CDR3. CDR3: CASSEYTGAQETQYF. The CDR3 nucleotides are TGTGCCAGCAGTGAATACACAGGGGCCCAAGAGACCCAGTACTTC.

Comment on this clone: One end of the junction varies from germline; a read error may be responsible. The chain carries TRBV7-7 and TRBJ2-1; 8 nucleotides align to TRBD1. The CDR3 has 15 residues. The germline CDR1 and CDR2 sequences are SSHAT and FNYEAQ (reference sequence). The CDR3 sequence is CASSLGGQGANEQFF. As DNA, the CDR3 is TGTGCTAGCAGTCTAGGGGGGCAGGGGGCGAATGAGCAGTTCTTC. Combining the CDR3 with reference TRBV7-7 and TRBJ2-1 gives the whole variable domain GAGVSQSPRYKVTKRGQDVTLRCDPISSHATLYWYQQALGQGPEFLTYFNYEAQPDKSGLPSDRFSAERPEGSISTLTIQRTEQRDSAMYRCASSLGGQGANEQFFGPGTRLTVL.

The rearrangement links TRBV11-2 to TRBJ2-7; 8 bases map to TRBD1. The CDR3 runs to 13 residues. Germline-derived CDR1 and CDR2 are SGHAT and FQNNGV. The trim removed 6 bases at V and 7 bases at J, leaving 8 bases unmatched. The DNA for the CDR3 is TGTGCCAGCAGTCCGGACAGGGTCGTTGAGCAGTACTTC. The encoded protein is CASSPDRVVEQYF. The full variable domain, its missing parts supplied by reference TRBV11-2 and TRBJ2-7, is EAGVAQSPRYKIIEKRQSVAFWCNPISGHATLYWYQQILGQGPKLLIQFQNNGVVDDSQLPKDRFSAERLKGVDSTLKIQPAKLEDSAVYLCASSPDRVVEQYFGPGTRLTVT.

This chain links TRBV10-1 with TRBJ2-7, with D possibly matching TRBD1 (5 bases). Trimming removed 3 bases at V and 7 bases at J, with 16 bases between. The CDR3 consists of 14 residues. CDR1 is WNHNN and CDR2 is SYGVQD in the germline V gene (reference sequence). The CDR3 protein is CASSDSGYEKEQYF. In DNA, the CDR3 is TGCGCCAGCAGTGATTCAGGGTATGAGAAAGAGCAGTACTTC.